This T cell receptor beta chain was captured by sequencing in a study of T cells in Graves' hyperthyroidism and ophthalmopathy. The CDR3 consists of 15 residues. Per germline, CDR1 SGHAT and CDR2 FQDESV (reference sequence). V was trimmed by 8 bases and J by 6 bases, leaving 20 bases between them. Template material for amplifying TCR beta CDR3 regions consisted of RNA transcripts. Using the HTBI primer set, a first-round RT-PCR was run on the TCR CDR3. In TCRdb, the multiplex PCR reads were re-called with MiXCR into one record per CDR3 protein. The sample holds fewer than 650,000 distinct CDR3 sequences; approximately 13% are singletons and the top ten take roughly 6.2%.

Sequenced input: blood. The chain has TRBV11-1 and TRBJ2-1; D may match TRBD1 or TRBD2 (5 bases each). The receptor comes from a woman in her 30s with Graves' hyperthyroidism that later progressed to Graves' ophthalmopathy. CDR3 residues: CASSKWGNPPNEQFF. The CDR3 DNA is TGTGCCAGCTCGAAGTGGGGGAACCCCCCCAATGAGCAGTTCTTC.